Following are 28 T cell receptor beta chains from one sample sequenced in a study of monozygotic twins with cystic fibrosis. Generated by immunoSEQ multiplex PCR, the TCRdb table keeps only in-frame clones and is missing some. The data show 34,000 or so clones, with 92% seen just once and approximately 0.88% held by the top ten. The sequenced material came from blood. These receptors all come from a girl aged 2-10 years with cystic fibrosis.

The chain combines TRBV5-1 with TRBJ1-5, with 8 nucleotides matching TRBD1. The CDR3 spans 16 residues. Germline values: CDR1 SGHRS, CDR2 YFSETQ. V shed 4 bases, J shed 7 bases, and the junction held 13 bases outside the gene matches. CDR3 region: CASSPWGMTGEQPQHF. The DNA for the CDR3 is TGCGCCAGCAGCCCTTGGGGGATGACAGGGGAGCAGCCCCAGCATTTT.

The chain is built from TRBV28 and TRBJ1-1; 7 bases fit TRBD1. CDR3 size: 15 residues. J lost 1 base, V lost 6 bases, and 8 bases had no gene match. Germline V gives CDR1 MDHEN, CDR2 SYDVKM. DNA for the CDR3: TGTGCCAGCAGGGGGCACGGGACAGCGAACACTGAAGCTTTCTTT. The encoded protein is CASRGHGTANTEAFF.

V is TRBV18 and J is TRBJ2-1; D gene ambiguous. This CDR3 contains 12 residues. Germline CDR1 is KGHSH and CDR2 is LQKENI. The germline V and J ends were trimmed by 5 bases and 8 bases, with 10 bases remaining between them. CDR3 sequence reads: CASSANPDEQFF. In DNA, the CDR3 is TGTGCCAGCTCAGCCAACCCCGATGAGCAGTTCTTC.

The rearrangement links TRBV6-1 to TRBJ2-6; 9 bases map to TRBD1. This CDR3 has 21 residues. Germline values: CDR1 MNHNS, CDR2 SASEGT. V was clipped by 1 base and J by 0 bases; unmatched bases: 13. Written as DNA, the CDR3 is TGTGCCAGCAGTGAAGGATCTTTGGACAGGGGACCCTCCTCTGGGGCCAACGTCCTGACTTTC. Residues: CASSEGSLDRGPSSGANVLTF.

This clone has only one observation. The gene calls are TRBV7-2 and TRBJ1-5, with TRBD1 as a possible D gene (6 bases). Germline V lookup: CDR1 SGHTA, CDR2 FQGNSA. Trimming pared 5 bases from V and 0 bases from J, leaving 11 bases between. CDR3 length equals 15 residues. CDR3 DNA: TGTGCCAGCAGCACCCCGGACAGTAGCAATCAGCCCCAGCATTTT. Protein sequence: CASSTPDSSNQPQHF. The full variable domain, completed using reference TRBV7-2 and TRBJ1-5, is GAGVSQSPSNKVTEKGKDVELRCDPISGHTALYWYRQSLGQGLEFLIYFQGNSAPDKSGLPSDRFSAERTGGSVSTLTIQRTQQEDSAVYLCASSTPDSSNQPQHFGDGTRLSIL.

This chain joins TRBV6-5 and TRBJ2-3; TRBD2 agrees at 9 bases. J gave up 4 bases and V 2 bases, and 4 bases lay outside the gene matches. CDR1 MNHEY and CDR2 SVGAGI come from the germline V gene. The CDR3 is made up of 15 amino acids. The DNA for the CDR3 is TGTGCCAGCAGTTACGGCGGGGGGGCCTCAGATACGCAGTATTTT. This sequence encodes CASSYGGGASDTQYF.

V and J are TRBV15 and TRBJ2-1; 7 nucleotides agree with TRBD2. The V segment lost 5 bases and the J segment 8 bases; nucleotides outside the gene matches: 21. Germline lookup yields CDR1 LNHNV and CDR2 YYDKDF (reference sequence). The CDR3 has 18 amino acids. CDR3 residues: CATSAPLGGRATGDEQFF. The CDR3, as DNA: TGTGCCACCAGCGCTCCCTTGGGGGGGAGGGCCACGGGCGATGAGCAGTTCTTC.

The chain has TRBV6-5 and TRBJ1-2; D is perhaps TRBD1 (6 bases). The V end lost 5 bases, the J end lost 3 bases, and 10 bases lay between the germline ends. Germline CDR1 reads MNHEY; CDR2 reads SVGAGI. The CDR3 extends over 13 amino acids. CDR3 sequence: CASSPRTDYGYTF. The CDR3 coding sequence is TGTGCCAGCAGTCCCCGGACAGACTATGGCTACACCTTC.

The chain combines TRBV4-3 with TRBJ1-1; D is uncertain. Trimming removed 1 base from V and 8 bases from J, with 8 bases in between. Per the germline V gene, CDR1 is LGHNA and CDR2 is YSLEER. This CDR3 is built from 12 residues. CDR3 loop: CASSQGPAEAFF. The CDR3 DNA follows: TGCGCCAGCAGCCAAGGGCCAGCCGAAGCTTTCTTT.

V gene TRBV2 combines with J gene TRBJ1-2; D perhaps matches TRBD1 (6 bases). Trimming took off 9 bases at V and 5 bases at J, with 19 bases between the two ends. CDR1 is SNHLY and CDR2 is FYNNEI in the germline V gene. The CDR3 spans 14 residues. CDR3 sequence: CASALEDRGYGYTF. In nucleotides, the CDR3 is TGTGCCAGTGCGTTAGAGGACAGAGGGTATGGCTACACCTTC.

This chain uses TRBV19 with TRBJ2-1; no firm D call. The germline V gene encodes CDR1 LNHDA and CDR2 SQIVND (reference sequence). The CDR3 has 13 residues. With 1 base removed from V and 5 bases from J, the gap between germline ends came to 6 bases. CDR3 nucleotides: TGTGCCAGTAGTATAGTACCGAACAATGAGCAGTTCTTC. Protein sequence: CASSIVPNNEQFF.

The V gene is TRBV5-1, the J gene TRBJ2-2; possible D gene TRBD2, 6 bases. Germline CDR1 and CDR2: SGHRS and YFSETQ. This CDR3 has 14 amino acids. V lost 9 bases to trimming and J lost 4 bases, with 16 bases between them. CDR3 bases: TGCGCCACCGGTCGCGGGGTCGGCACCGGGGAGCTGTTTTTT. Amino acids: CATGRGVGTGELFF.

The gene calls are TRBV27 and TRBJ2-3; 7 nucleotides align to TRBD1. This CDR3 has 15 amino acids. V lost 3 bases, J lost 4 bases, and 7 bases stayed unmatched. The germline V gene has CDR1 MNHEY and CDR2 SMNVEV (reference sequence). CDR3 loop: CASSFQRGLADTQYF. CDR3 nucleotide sequence: TGTGCCAGCAGTTTCCAGAGGGGGCTAGCAGATACGCAGTATTTT.

The genes are TRBV29-1 and TRBJ1-2, with a tentative D call TRBD1 (6 bases). The CDR3 extends over 15 amino acids. The V end was cut by 0 bases, the J end by 5 bases, with 16 bases between. CDR1 is SQVTM, CDR2 ANQGSEA, per germline. The CDR3 region is CSVEEVGQLNYGYTF. The DNA for the CDR3 is TGCAGCGTTGAAGAAGTTGGACAGCTGAATTATGGCTACACCTTC.

The rearrangement joins TRBV9 to TRBJ2-3; 11 bases map to TRBD2. The V and J ends lost 2 bases and 7 bases, in that order; junction bases with no gene match: 3. The CDR3 loop spans 14 amino acids. The germline CDR1 and CDR2 sequences are SGDLS and YYNGEE. The CDR3 DNA is TGTGCCAGCAGCGTCGGGACTAGCGGTCATACGCAGTATTTT. It encodes CASSVGTSGHTQYF.

This clone was seen just once. The rearrangement joins TRBV5-4 to TRBJ1-1; D perhaps matches TRBD1 (5 bases). Germline V gene lookup returns CDR1 SGHNT and CDR2 YYREEE (reference sequence). Trimming took 0 bases from V and 0 from J, leaving 12 bases between them. The CDR3 is 16 amino acids. CDR3 nucleotide sequence: TGTGCCAGCAGCTTGGGGCGGGGGACTGTGAACACTGAAGCTTTCTTT. The encoded protein is CASSLGRGTVNTEAFF.

The V call is TRBV28, the J call TRBJ1-1; a possible D gene is TRBD1 (6 bases). V was clipped by 4 bases and J by 8 bases, with 14 bases between them. This CDR3 is built from 13 residues. CDR1 and CDR2 from the germline V gene are MDHEN and SYDVKM. The CDR3 protein is CASSSARDMEAFF. The CDR3, as DNA: TGTGCCAGCAGTTCTGCCCGGGACATGGAAGCTTTCTTT.

The CDR3 nucleotides read TGTGCCAGCAGCCTTGGGGGTTCGAGCTCCTACAATGAGCAGTTCTTC. Protein: CASSLGGSSSYNEQFF. The chain is built from TRBV5-4 and TRBJ2-1, with D perhaps assigned TRBD1 or TRBD2 (5 bases each). The CDR3 extends over 16 amino acids. V was shortened by 4 bases and J by 0 bases, with 14 bases between the two germline ends. The V gene's germline CDR1 is SGHNT and CDR2 YYREEE (reference sequence). The full variable domain, its missing parts supplied by reference TRBV5-4 and TRBJ2-1, is ETGVTQSPTHLIKTRGQQVTLRCSSQSGHNTVSWYQQALGQGPQFIFQYYREEENGRGNFPPRFSGLQFPNYSSELNVNALELDDSALYLCASSLGGSSSYNEQFFGPGTRLTVL.

The chain recombines TRBV4-3 with TRBJ1-4, with D maybe TRBD1 (5 bases). CDR1 LGHNA and CDR2 YSLEER come from the germline V gene. The CDR3 spans 21 residues. With 0 bases removed from V and 5 bases from J, the gap between germline ends came to 28 bases. The CDR3 spells CASSQDPSFSHVAGKNEKLFF. CDR3 coding DNA: TGCGCCAGCAGCCAAGATCCCTCATTCTCTCACGTAGCAGGGAAAAATGAAAAACTGTTTTTT.

The J gene is TRBJ2-1, the V gene TRBV5-4, with 7 bases lining up with TRBD1. The CDR3 contains 15 residues. The germline gives CDR1 SGHNT, CDR2 YYREEE (reference sequence). Trimming at V came to 6 bases and at J to 5 bases, leaving 11 bases not matched to a gene. In DNA form, the CDR3 reads TGTGCCAGCACCCACCCCGGACAGGAGAACAATGAGCAGTTCTTC. It codes for CASTHPGQENNEQFF. Full variable domain (missing parts from reference TRBV5-4 and TRBJ2-1): ETGVTQSPTHLIKTRGQQVTLRCSSQSGHNTVSWYQQALGQGPQFIFQYYREEENGRGNFPPRFSGLQFPNYSSELNVNALELDDSALYLCASTHPGQENNEQFFGPGTRLTVL.

V is TRBV2 and J is TRBJ1-5; D is uncertain. In germline, CDR1 is SNHLY, CDR2 FYNNEI. V lost 5 bases and J 1 base, leaving 12 bases between the germline ends. The CDR3 runs to 15 residues. Here the CDR3 DNA reads TGTGCCAGCAGTCTAGAACGAGGGAGCAATCAGCCCCAGCATTTT. Its protein product is CASSLERGSNQPQHF.

V gene TRBV7-9 combines with J gene TRBJ2-3; 13 bases align to TRBD2. This CDR3 is 18 amino acids long. J gave up 3 bases and V 3 bases, and 9 bases lay outside the gene matches. Germline CDR1 reads SEHNR; CDR2 reads FQNEAQ (reference sequence). The CDR3: CASSFGTSGTPVTDTQYF. The DNA for the CDR3 is TGTGCCAGCAGCTTTGGGACTAGCGGGACGCCTGTGACAGATACGCAGTATTTT.

The gene calls are TRBV5-1 and TRBJ2-1; 12 positions agree with TRBD1. Trimming cost V 4 bases and J 0 bases; bases outside gene matches: 8. Germline CDR1 is SGHRS and CDR2 is YFSETQ. There are 18 residues in the CDR3. The CDR3: CASSAGTGGLSSYNEQFF. The DNA of the CDR3 is TGCGCCAGCAGCGCGGGGACAGGGGGCTTGAGCTCCTACAATGAGCAGTTCTTC.

The rearrangement joins TRBV7-9 to TRBJ1-1, with 10 bases that match TRBD1. V shed 7 bases, J shed 5 bases, and the junction held 16 bases outside the gene matches. The V gene's germline CDR1 is SEHNR and CDR2 FQNEAQ (reference sequence). This CDR3 region has 17 residues. The CDR3 nucleotides are TGTGCCAGCACCATGAACCGGGACAGGGGCCGCGCGACTGAAGCTTTCTTT. Its translation is CASTMNRDRGRATEAFF.

The chain employs TRBV6-5 and TRBJ1-1, with D hard to call. The length of the CDR3 is 12 residues. The germline V and J ends were trimmed by 4 bases and 8 bases, with 11 bases remaining between them. Looked up from germline, CDR1 is MNHEY and CDR2 is SVGAGI. CDR3 protein: CASSFLWGEAFF. The CDR3 DNA reads TGTGCCAGCAGTTTCCTCTGGGGAGAAGCTTTCTTT.

The gene calls are TRBV2 and TRBJ2-3, with a tentative D call TRBD2 (6 bases). The V end was cut by 6 bases, the J end by 0 bases, with 16 bases between. CDR3 length equals 16 residues. Germline V CDR1 and CDR2: SNHLY, FYNNEI. CDR3 amino acids: CASSALDGGSTDTQYF. The DNA of the CDR3 is TGTGCCAGCAGCGCCTTGGATGGAGGGAGCACAGATACGCAGTATTTT. The full variable domain, with the rest looked up from reference TRBV2 and TRBJ2-3, is EPEVTQTPSHQVTQMGQEVILRCVPISNHLYFYWYRQILGQKVEFLVSFYNNEISEKSEIFDDQFSVERPDGSNFTLKIRSTKLEDSAMYFCASSALDGGSTDTQYFGPGTRLTVL.

This clone was seen a single time. This chain uses TRBV30 with TRBJ1-2; the D gene is possibly TRBD1 (5 bases). The CDR3 runs to 13 residues. Germline V gene data show CDR1 as GTSNPN and CDR2 as SVGIG (reference sequence). The germline V and J ends were trimmed by 5 bases and 1 base, with 11 bases remaining between them. The CDR3 here is CAWEGADNYGYTF. The CDR3 nucleotides are TGTGCCTGGGAAGGGGCAGATAACTATGGCTACACCTTC.

The chain carries TRBV7-8 and TRBJ2-1, with 9 bases that match TRBD1. The CDR3 totals 14 residues. Germline-derived CDR1 and CDR2 are SGHVS and FQNEAQ. The V segment lost 5 bases and the J segment 9 bases; nucleotides outside the gene matches: 8. The CDR3 nucleotides read TGTGCCAGCAGCCCACACAGGGGGCCTGGTGAGCAGTTCTTC. Translating it yields CASSPHRGPGEQFF.